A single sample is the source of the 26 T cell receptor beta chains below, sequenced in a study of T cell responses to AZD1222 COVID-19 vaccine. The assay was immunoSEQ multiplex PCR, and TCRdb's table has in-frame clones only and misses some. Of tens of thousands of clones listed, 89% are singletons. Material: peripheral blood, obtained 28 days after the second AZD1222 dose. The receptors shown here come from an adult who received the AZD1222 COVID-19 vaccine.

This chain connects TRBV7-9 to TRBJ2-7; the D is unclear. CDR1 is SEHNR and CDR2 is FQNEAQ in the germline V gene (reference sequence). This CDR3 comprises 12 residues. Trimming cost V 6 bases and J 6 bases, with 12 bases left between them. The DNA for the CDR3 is TGTGCCAGCAGTCCACCGGCTTCCGAGCAGTACTTC. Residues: CASSPPASEQYF. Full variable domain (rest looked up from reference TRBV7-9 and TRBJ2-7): DTGVSQNPRHKITKRGQNVTFRCDPISEHNRLYWYRQTLGQGPEFLTYFQNEAQLEKSRLLSDRFSAERPKGSFSTLEIQRTEQGDSAMYLCASSPPASEQYFGPGTRLTVT.

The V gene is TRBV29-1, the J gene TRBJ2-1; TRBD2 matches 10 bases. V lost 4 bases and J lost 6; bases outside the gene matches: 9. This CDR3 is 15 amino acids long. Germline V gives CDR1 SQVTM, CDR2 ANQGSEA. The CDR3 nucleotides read TGCAGCGTTGTTTCCGGGACTAGCGTTTTCAATGAGCAGTTCTTC. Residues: CSVVSGTSVFNEQFF.

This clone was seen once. CDR3 in amino acids: CASSYSGGGNTIYF. The CDR3 DNA sequence: TGTGCCAGCAGTTACTCGGGGGGCGGAAACACCATATATTTT. V and J are TRBV6-5 and TRBJ1-3; perhaps TRBD1 as D (6 bases). This CDR3 is built from 14 residues. V was pared by 0 bases and J by 4 bases, with 7 bases between. Germline loops: CDR1 MNHEY, CDR2 SVGAGI.

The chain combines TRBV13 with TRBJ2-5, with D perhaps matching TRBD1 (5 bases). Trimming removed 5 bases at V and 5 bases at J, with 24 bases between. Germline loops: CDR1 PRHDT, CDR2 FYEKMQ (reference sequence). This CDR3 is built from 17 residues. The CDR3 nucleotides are TGTGCCAGCAGCCCCGGACCCCCCGGACACACGCCGGAGACCCAGTACTTC. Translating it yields CASSPGPPGHTPETQYF.

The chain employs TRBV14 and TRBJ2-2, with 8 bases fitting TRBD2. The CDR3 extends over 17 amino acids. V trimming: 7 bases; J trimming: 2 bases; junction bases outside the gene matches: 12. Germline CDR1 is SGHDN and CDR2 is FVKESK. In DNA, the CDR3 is TGTGCCAGCACCTCGGATGAGCGGGAGAAAAACACCGGGGAGCTGTTTTTT. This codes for CASTSDEREKNTGELFF.

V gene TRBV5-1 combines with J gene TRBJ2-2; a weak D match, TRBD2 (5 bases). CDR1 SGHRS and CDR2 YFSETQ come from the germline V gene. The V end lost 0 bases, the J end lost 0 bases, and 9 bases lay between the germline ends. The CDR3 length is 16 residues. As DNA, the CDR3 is TGCGCCAGCAGCTTGGGAACGGGAACGAACACCGGGGAGCTGTTTTTT. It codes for CASSLGTGTNTGELFF.

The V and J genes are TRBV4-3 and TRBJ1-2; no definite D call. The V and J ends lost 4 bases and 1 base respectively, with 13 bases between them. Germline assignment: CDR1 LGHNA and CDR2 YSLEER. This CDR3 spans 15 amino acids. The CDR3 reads CASSLLVNSNYGYTF. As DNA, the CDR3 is TGCGCCAGCAGCCTCCTAGTAAACAGTAACTATGGCTACACCTTC.

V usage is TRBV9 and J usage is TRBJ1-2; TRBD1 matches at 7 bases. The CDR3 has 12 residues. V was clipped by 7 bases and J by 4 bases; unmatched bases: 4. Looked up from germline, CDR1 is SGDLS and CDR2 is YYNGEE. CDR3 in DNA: TGTGCCAGCCTGGACAGGACCTATGGCTACACCTTC. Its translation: CASLDRTYGYTF.

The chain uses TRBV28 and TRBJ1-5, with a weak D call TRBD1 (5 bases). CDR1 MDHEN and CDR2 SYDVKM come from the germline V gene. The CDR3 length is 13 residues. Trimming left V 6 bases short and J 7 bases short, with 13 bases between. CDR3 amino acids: CASRRGMRQPQHF. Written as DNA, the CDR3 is TGTGCCAGCAGGAGGGGAATGAGGCAGCCCCAGCATTTT.

CDR3: CSVVFLAGVMIEQYF. The CDR3 nucleotides are TGCAGCGTTGTTTTTCTAGCGGGAGTTATGATTGAGCAGTACTTC. V gene TRBV29-1 combines with J gene TRBJ2-7; 10 bases match TRBD2. The CDR3 sequence is 15 residues long. V trimming: 4 bases; J trimming: 7 bases; junction bases outside the gene matches: 13. CDR1 and CDR2 (germline): SQVTM, ANQGSEA.

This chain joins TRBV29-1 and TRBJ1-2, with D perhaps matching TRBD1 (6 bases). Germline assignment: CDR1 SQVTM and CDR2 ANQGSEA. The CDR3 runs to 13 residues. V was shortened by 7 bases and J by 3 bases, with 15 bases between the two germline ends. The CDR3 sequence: CSALGGLDYGYTF. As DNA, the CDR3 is TGCAGCGCCCTCGGGGGGCTTGACTATGGCTACACCTTC.

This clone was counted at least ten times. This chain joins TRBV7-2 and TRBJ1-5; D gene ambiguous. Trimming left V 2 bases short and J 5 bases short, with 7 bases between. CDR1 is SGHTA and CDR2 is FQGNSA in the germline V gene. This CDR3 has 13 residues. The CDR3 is CASSLFSDQPQHF. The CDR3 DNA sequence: TGTGCCAGCAGCTTATTCTCGGATCAGCCCCAGCATTTT.

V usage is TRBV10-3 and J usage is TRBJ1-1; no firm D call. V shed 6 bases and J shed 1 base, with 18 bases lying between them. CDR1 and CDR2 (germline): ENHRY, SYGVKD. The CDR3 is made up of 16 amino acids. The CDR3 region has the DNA TGTGCCATCAGAGGTGGATACATGGGTACGAACACTGAAGCTTTCTTT. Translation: CAIRGGYMGTNTEAFF.

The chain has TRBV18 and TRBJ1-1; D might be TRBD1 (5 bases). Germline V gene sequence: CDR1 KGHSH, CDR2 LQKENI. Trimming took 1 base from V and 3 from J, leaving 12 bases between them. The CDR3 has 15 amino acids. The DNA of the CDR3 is TGTGCCAGCTCACCACGAGGGCAGGGTGACACTGAAGCTTTCTTT. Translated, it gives CASSPRGQGDTEAFF.

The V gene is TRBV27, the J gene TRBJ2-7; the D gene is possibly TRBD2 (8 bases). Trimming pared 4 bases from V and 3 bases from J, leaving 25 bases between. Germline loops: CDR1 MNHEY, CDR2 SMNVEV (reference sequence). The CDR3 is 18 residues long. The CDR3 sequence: CASSSPIGTRQGRYEQYF. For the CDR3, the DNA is TGTGCCAGCAGTTCGCCTATAGGGACTAGACAGGGTCGCTACGAGCAGTACTTC.

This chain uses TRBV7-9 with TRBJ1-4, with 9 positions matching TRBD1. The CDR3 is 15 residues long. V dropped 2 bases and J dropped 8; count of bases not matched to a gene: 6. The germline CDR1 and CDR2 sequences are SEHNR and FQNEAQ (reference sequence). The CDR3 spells CASSLLGTGHEKLFF. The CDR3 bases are TGTGCCAGCAGCTTATTGGGGACAGGGCACGAAAAACTGTTTTTT.

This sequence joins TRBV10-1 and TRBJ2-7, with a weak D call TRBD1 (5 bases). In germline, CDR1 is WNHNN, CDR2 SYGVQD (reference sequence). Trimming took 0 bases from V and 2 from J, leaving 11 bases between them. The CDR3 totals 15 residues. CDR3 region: CASSESGRIAYEQYF. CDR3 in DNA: TGCGCCAGCAGTGAGTCGGGGCGGATAGCCTACGAGCAGTACTTC.

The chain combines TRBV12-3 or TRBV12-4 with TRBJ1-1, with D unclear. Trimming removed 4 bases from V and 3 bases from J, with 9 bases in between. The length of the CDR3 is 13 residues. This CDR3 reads CASSYSLHTEAFF. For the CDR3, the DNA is TGTGCCAGCAGTTACTCTCTGCACACTGAAGCTTTCTTT.

This chain's CDR3 is CASRLDRGLQNEQYF. DNA of the CDR3: TGTGCCAGCAGGCTGGACAGGGGTCTACAGAACGAGCAGTACTTC. J is TRBJ2-7 and V is TRBV6-5; TRBD1 agrees at 9 bases. The CDR3 runs to 15 residues. V lost 6 bases to trimming and J lost 5 bases; unmatched junction nucleotides: 11. Germline CDR1 MNHEY, CDR2 SVGAGI.

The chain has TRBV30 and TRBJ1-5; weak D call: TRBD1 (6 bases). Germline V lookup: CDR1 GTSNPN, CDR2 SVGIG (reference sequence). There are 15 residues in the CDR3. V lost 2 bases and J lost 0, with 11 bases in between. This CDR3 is CAWSKGQYSNQPQHF. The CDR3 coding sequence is TGTGCCTGGAGTAAGGGACAATATAGCAATCAGCCCCAGCATTTT. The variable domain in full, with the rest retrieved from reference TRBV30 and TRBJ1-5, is SQTIHQWPATLVQPVGSPLSLECTVEGTSNPNLYWYRQAAGRGLQLLFYSVGIGQISSEVPQNLSASRPQDRQFILSSKKLLLSDSGFYLCAWSKGQYSNQPQHFGDGTRLSIL.

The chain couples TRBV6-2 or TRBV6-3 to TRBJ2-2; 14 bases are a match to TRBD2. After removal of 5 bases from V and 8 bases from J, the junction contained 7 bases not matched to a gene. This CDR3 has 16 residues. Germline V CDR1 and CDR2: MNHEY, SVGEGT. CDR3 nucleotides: TGTGCCAGCAGTCAGAAGGGACTAGCGGGAGTGGGGGAGCTGTTTTTT. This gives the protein CASSQKGLAGVGELFF.

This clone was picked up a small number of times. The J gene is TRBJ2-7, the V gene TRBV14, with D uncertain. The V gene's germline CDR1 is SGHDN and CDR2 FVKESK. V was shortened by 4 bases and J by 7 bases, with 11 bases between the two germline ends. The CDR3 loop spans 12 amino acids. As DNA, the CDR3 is TGTGCCAGCAGCCTGACATTAGGGGAGCAGTACTTC. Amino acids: CASSLTLGEQYF.

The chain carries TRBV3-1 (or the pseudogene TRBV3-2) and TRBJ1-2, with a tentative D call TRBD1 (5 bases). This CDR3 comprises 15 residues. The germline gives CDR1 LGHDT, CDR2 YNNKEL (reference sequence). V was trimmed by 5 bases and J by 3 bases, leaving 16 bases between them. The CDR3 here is CASSSQGKGYYGYTF. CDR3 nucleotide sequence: TGTGCCAGCAGCAGCCAGGGAAAGGGGTACTATGGCTACACCTTC.

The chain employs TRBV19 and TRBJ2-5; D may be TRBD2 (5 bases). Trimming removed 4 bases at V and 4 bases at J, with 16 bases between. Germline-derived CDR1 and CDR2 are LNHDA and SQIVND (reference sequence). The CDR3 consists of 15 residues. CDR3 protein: CASSTRPRGRETQYF. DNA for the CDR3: TGTGCCAGTAGTACCCGGCCCCGAGGGAGAGAGACCCAGTACTTC.

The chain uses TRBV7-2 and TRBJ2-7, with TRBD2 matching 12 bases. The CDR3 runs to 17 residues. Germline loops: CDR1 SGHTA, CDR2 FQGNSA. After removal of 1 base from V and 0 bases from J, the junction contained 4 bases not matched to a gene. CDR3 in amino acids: CASSLVPSGRGSYEQYF. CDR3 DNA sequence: TGTGCCAGCAGCTTAGTTCCTAGCGGGAGGGGCTCCTACGAGCAGTACTTC. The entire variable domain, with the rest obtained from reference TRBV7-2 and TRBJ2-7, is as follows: GAGVSQSPSNKVTEKGKDVELRCDPISGHTALYWYRQSLGQGLEFLIYFQGNSAPDKSGLPSDRFSAERTGGSVSTLTIQRTQQEDSAVYLCASSLVPSGRGSYEQYFGPGTRLTVT.

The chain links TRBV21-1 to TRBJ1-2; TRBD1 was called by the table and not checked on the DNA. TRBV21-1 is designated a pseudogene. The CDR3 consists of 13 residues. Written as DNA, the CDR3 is TGTGCCAGCACCGACAGGGGGCCTTATGGCTACACCTTC. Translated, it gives CASTDRGPYGYTF.